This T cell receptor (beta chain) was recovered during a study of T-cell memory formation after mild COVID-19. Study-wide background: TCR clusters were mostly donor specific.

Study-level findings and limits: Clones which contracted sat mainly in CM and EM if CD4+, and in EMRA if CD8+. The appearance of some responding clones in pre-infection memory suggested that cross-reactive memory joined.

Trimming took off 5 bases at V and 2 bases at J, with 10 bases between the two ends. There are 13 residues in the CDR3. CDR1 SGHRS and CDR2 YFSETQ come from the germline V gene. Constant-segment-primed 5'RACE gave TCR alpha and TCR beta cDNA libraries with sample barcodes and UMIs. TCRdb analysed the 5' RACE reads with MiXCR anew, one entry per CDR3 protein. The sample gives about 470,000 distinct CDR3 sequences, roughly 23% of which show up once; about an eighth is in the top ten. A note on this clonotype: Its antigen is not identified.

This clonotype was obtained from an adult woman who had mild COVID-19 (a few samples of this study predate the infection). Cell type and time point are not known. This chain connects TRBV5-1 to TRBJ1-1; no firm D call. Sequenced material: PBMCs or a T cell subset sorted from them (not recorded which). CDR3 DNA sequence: TGCGCCAGCAGAGTGGCGGGAAACACTGAAGCTTTCTTT. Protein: CASRVAGNTEAFF. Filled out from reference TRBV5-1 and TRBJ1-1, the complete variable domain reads KAGVTQTPRYLIKTRGQQVTLSCSPISGHRSVSWYQQTPGQGLQFLFEYFSETQRNKGNFPGRFSGRQFSNSRSEMNVSTLELGDSALYLCASRVAGNTEAFFGQGTRLTVV.